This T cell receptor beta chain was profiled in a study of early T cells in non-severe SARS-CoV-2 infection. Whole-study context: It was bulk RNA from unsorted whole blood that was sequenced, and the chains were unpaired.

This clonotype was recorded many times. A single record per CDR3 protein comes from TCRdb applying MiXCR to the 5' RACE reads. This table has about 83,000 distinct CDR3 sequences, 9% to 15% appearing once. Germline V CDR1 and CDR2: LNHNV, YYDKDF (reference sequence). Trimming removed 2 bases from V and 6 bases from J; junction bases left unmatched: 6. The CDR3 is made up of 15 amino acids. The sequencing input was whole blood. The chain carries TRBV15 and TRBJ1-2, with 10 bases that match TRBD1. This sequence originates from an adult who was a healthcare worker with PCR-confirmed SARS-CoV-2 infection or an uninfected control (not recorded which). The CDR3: CATSRSDRGIHGYTF. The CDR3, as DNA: TGTGCCACCAGCAGATCGGACAGGGGGATACATGGCTACACCTTC.